The 25 T cell receptor beta chains listed next were all sequenced from one sample in a study of blood T cell repertoires in COVID-19. Libraries were prepared by immunoSEQ multiplex PCR; TCRdb keeps only in-frame clonotypes and omits some of them. The sample includes roughly 210,000 clones, about 85% seen only once; the top ten take less than 2%. Sequenced input: peripheral blood. The receptor source for this set is a man in his sixties or seventies with acute or convalescent COVID-19.

The V and J genes are TRBV7-9 and TRBJ2-5, with 8 bases identical to TRBD1. Germline V gene lookup returns CDR1 SEHNR and CDR2 FQNEAQ (reference sequence). Trimming removed 2 bases from V and 1 base from J; junction bases left unmatched: 0. The CDR3 runs 14 residues. The CDR3 DNA sequence: TGTGCCAGCAGCTTAACAGGGGGCCAAGAGACCCAGTACTTC. This sequence encodes CASSLTGGQETQYF.

The V call is TRBV27, the J call TRBJ1-1; 8 bases match TRBD1. The CDR3 covers 16 residues. Germline V gene sequence: CDR1 MNHEY, CDR2 SMNVEV (reference sequence). Trimming cost V 6 bases and J 1 base; bases outside gene matches: 10. CDR3 in amino acids: CASRRTGRIENTEAFF. CDR3 sequence (DNA): TGTGCCAGCAGACGGACAGGGAGAATTGAGAACACTGAAGCTTTCTTT.

The chain has TRBV4-1 and TRBJ2-7; D is possibly TRBD1 (5 bases). The CDR3 is 16 amino acids. The germline CDR1 and CDR2 sequences are MGHRA and YSYEKL. Trimming took off 1 base at V and 3 bases at J, with 16 bases between the two ends. CDR3 sequence: CASSQAGRVPYYEQYF. CDR3 DNA: TGCGCCAGCAGCCAAGCGGGCAGGGTGCCTTACTACGAGCAGTACTTC.

The CDR3 DNA reads TGTGCCAGCAGCTTGGGCCAGGGTGCCGGGGAGCTGTTTTTT. Its translation is CASSLGQGAGELFF. The chain employs TRBV5-5 and TRBJ2-2; TRBD1 might be the D (5 bases). The germline V and J ends were trimmed by 0 bases and 6 bases, with 9 bases remaining between them. This CDR3 spans 14 amino acids. CDR1 is SGHKS and CDR2 is YYEKEE in the germline V gene (reference sequence).

In this sample, this clone turned up a few times. The chain joins TRBV2 to TRBJ2-7; D is possibly TRBD1 (6 bases). This CDR3 comprises 14 residues. Trimming cost V 6 bases and J 0 bases, with 12 bases left between them. Per the germline V gene, CDR1 is SNHLY and CDR2 is FYNNEI. CDR3 in DNA: TGTGCCAGCAGCTTAGACAGGTTCTCCTACGAGCAGTACTTC. Protein sequence: CASSLDRFSYEQYF.

The DNA of the CDR3 is TGTGCCAGCAGCTTAGTTAGAACCACCAATGAGCAGTTCTTC. Protein: CASSLVRTTNEQFF. This chain uses TRBV11-2 with TRBJ2-1; D is uncertain. This CDR3 is built from 14 residues. Germline V CDR1 and CDR2: SGHAT, FQNNGV. Trimming pared 1 base from V and 6 bases from J, leaving 10 bases between.

V and J are TRBV2 and TRBJ1-3; 7 nucleotides match TRBD1. The V gene's germline CDR1 is SNHLY and CDR2 FYNNEI. V gave up 4 bases and J gave up 3 bases; unmatched junction bases: 6. This CDR3 has 15 residues. The CDR3 DNA reads TGTGCCAGCAGTGCGCCCCGGACAGGTGGAAACACCATATATTTT. It translates to CASSAPRTGGNTIYF. Drawing the rest from reference TRBV2 and TRBJ1-3, the complete variable domain is EPEVTQTPSHQVTQMGQEVILRCVPISNHLYFYWYRQILGQKVEFLVSFYNNEISEKSEIFDDQFSVERPDGSNFTLKIRSTKLEDSAMYFCASSAPRTGGNTIYFGEGSWLTVV.

The V call is TRBV19, the J call TRBJ2-7; 13 bases agree with TRBD2. This CDR3 is built from 15 residues. V gave up 5 bases and J gave up 5 bases; unmatched junction bases: 6. The germline gives CDR1 LNHDA, CDR2 SQIVND (reference sequence). The CDR3 sequence is CASSPRTSGRNEQYF. In DNA, the CDR3 is TGTGCCAGTAGTCCCCGGACTAGCGGGAGAAACGAGCAGTACTTC.

The rearrangement joins TRBV7-2 to TRBJ1-2; TRBD1 might be the D (6 bases). The CDR3 loop spans 14 amino acids. CDR1 and CDR2 from the germline V gene are SGHTA and FQGNSA. V lost 5 bases and J lost 4, with 14 bases in between. The CDR3 DNA reads as TGTGCCAGCAGCATCGAACAGGGCCCCTATGGCTACACCTTC. Translated, it gives CASSIEQGPYGYTF.

This clone was detected only a few times. The chain joins TRBV19 to TRBJ2-3; D gene uncertain. Between the trimmed V and J ends, which lost 5 bases and 0 bases, there was a span of 12 bases. Germline V gives CDR1 LNHDA, CDR2 SQIVND (reference sequence). The CDR3 runs 15 residues. The CDR3 bases are TGTGCCAGTAGTTCCCTCGGCGGTAGCACAGATACGCAGTATTTT. Amino acid sequence: CASSSLGGSTDTQYF.

The V and J genes are TRBV7-9 and TRBJ1-5; 7 bases map to TRBD1. J was trimmed by 3 bases and V by 2 bases; bases with no gene match: 4. The CDR3 contains 15 residues. CDR1 is SEHNR, CDR2 FQNEAQ, per germline (reference sequence). CDR3 nucleotides: TGTGCCAGCAGCTTATCCGGACAGGACAATCAGCCCCAGCATTTT. Translation: CASSLSGQDNQPQHF.

The CDR3 here is CASRSGQNQETQYF. CDR3 nucleotide sequence: TGTGCCAGCAGGTCGGGACAGAACCAAGAGACCCAGTACTTC. The rearrangement links TRBV27 to TRBJ2-5, with 7 positions matching TRBD1. There are 14 residues in the CDR3. CDR1 and CDR2 (germline): MNHEY, SMNVEV (reference sequence). V was clipped by 6 bases and J by 0 bases; unmatched bases: 4.

CDR3 nucleotides: TGTGCCAGCAGCGTAGCTTCCCGAGCGGGAGTCGGCGAGCAGTACTTC. Its protein is CASSVASRAGVGEQYF. The chain couples TRBV9 to TRBJ2-7; TRBD2 matches 8 bases. After removal of 0 bases from V and 6 bases from J, the junction contained 11 bases not matched to a gene. Germline CDR1 and CDR2: SGDLS and YYNGEE. The CDR3 length is 16 residues.

The sample holds one count of this clone. The chain couples TRBV3-1 (or the pseudogene TRBV3-2) to TRBJ2-3; D unresolved. The germline gives CDR1 LGHDT, CDR2 YNNKEL (reference sequence). The CDR3 length is 14 residues. Trimming shortened V by 4 bases and J by 3 bases, and 11 bases separated the two germline ends. CDR3 bases: TGTGCCAGCAGCCGAGGCCAAGTAACAGATACGCAGTATTTT. Translation gives CASSRGQVTDTQYF.

A few counts support this clone. The chain joins TRBV24-1 to TRBJ2-5, with TRBD1 matching over 8 bases. The V gene end was trimmed by 4 bases and the J gene end by 5 bases; junction bases not matched to a gene: 8. Looked up from germline, CDR1 is KGHDR and CDR2 is SFDVKD. The CDR3 totals 15 residues. The CDR3 reads CATSDGQGSLETQYF. In DNA form, the CDR3 reads TGTGCCACCAGTGACGGACAGGGATCTTTGGAGACCCAGTACTTC.

This rearrangement joins TRBV5-5 to TRBJ2-1; tentatively, D is TRBD1 (6 bases). From germline, CDR1 is SGHKS and CDR2 YYEKEE (reference sequence). This CDR3 is 15 amino acids long. V was clipped by 1 base and J by 0 bases, with 8 bases between them. The CDR3 DNA follows: TGTGCCAGCAGCTTGACAGGGAGCTCCTACAATGAGCAGTTCTTC. This gives the protein CASSLTGSSYNEQFF.

This clone appeared a single time. CDR3 DNA: TGTGCCAGCAGTGTGTCCAGCGGGGGGAATCAGCCCCAGCATTTT. It is translated as CASSVSSGGNQPQHF. The genes are TRBV2 and TRBJ1-5, with D tentatively TRBD1 (5 bases). V lost 4 bases to trimming and J lost 4 bases, with 14 bases between them. Germline V gene data show CDR1 as SNHLY and CDR2 as FYNNEI. This CDR3 spans 15 amino acids.

V gene TRBV7-9 combines with J gene TRBJ2-1; 8 bases match TRBD1. CDR1 is SEHNR, CDR2 FQNEAQ, per germline (reference sequence). V shed 1 base, J shed 14 bases, and the junction held 7 bases outside the gene matches. CDR3 length equals 13 residues. This CDR3 reads CASSLGYRTGKFF. CDR3 in DNA: TGTGCCAGCAGCTTAGGGTACCGGACAGGGAAGTTCTTC.

The rearrangement joins TRBV18 to TRBJ2-1, with D possibly matching TRBD1 (5 bases). The germline V and J ends were trimmed by 6 bases and 0 bases, with 12 bases remaining between them. There are 15 residues in the CDR3. The germline V gene has CDR1 KGHSH and CDR2 LQKENI. The CDR3 bases are TGTGCCAGCTCGGATGGGGCAAGCTCCTACAATGAGCAGTTCTTC. It codes for CASSDGASSYNEQFF.

The V and J genes are TRBV6-5 and TRBJ2-7; a possible D gene is TRBD2 (6 bases). The CDR3 has 14 residues. V lost 7 bases to trimming and J lost 4 bases, with 17 bases between them. Germline V gene data show CDR1 as MNHEY and CDR2 as SVGAGI. CDR3 bases: TGTGCCAGCAATCGGGCGGGGTTCGAGTACGAGCAGTACTTC. This sequence encodes CASNRAGFEYEQYF.

This chain links TRBV6-4 with TRBJ2-1, with 10 bases matching TRBD2. The CDR3 loop spans 19 amino acids. Trimming removed 6 bases from V and 8 bases from J; junction bases left unmatched: 22. Germline V CDR1 and CDR2: MRHNA, SNTAGT. In DNA, the CDR3 is TGTGCCAGCAGCCCCGGCGAGCGGGAGGGCCGTTTCGTTGGGTATGAGCAGTTCTTC. Protein: CASSPGEREGRFVGYEQFF.

The chain links TRBV10-3 to TRBJ2-7, with TRBD2 matching over 10 bases. Looked up from germline, CDR1 is ENHRY and CDR2 is SYGVKD. Losses at the gene ends were 0 bases for V and 8 bases for J; bases not matched to a gene: 10. The CDR3 is 16 residues long. The CDR3 is CAISESTASGSPQQYF. The CDR3 DNA follows: TGTGCCATCAGTGAGTCGACGGCTAGCGGGAGTCCGCAGCAGTACTTC.

This chain connects TRBV27 to TRBJ1-1; the match to TRBD1 covers 8 bases. The CDR3 extends over 14 amino acids. Germline CDR1 MNHEY, CDR2 SMNVEV (reference sequence). With V trimmed by 5 bases and J by 2 bases, 4 bases remained unmatched. The CDR3 nucleotides read TGTGCCAGCAGTCAGGACAGGGTCAACACTGAAGCTTTCTTT. Translation gives CASSQDRVNTEAFF.

The chain has TRBV9 and TRBJ2-1; unclear D gene. Deletions cut 0 bases from V and 5 bases from J, with 6 bases between. From germline, CDR1 is SGDLS and CDR2 YYNGEE. The CDR3 extends over 13 amino acids. CDR3 nucleotides: TGTGCCAGCAGCGTAGCCGGTAACAATGAGCAGTTCTTC. Its translation is CASSVAGNNEQFF.

V and J are TRBV9 and TRBJ1-3; D not certain. The germline CDR1 and CDR2 sequences are SGDLS and YYNGEE. The CDR3 runs to 14 residues. V lost 2 bases to trimming and J lost 0 bases, with 6 bases between them. In nucleotides, the CDR3 is TGTGCCAGCAGCGTCGGGAGCTCTGGAAACACCATATATTTT. Protein product: CASSVGSSGNTIYF. Supplemented by reference TRBV9 and TRBJ1-3, the full variable domain reads DSGVTQTPKHLITATGQRVTLRCSPRSGDLSVYWYQQSLDQGLQFLIQYYNGEERAKGNILERFSAQQFPDLHSELNLSSLELGDSALYFCASSVGSSGNTIYFGEGSWLTVV.